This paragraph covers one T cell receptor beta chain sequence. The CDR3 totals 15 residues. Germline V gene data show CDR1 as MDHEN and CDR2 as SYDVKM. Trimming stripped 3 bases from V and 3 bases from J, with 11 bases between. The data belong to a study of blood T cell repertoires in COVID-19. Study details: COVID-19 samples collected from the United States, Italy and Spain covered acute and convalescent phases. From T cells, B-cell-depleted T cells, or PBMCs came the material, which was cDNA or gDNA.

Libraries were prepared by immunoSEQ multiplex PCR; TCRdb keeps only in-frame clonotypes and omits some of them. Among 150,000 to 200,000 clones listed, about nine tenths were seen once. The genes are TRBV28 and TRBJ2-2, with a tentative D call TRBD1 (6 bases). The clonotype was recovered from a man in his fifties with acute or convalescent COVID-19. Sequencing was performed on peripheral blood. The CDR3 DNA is TGTGCCAGCAGTTTGGGGACAACCCACACCGGGGAGCTGTTTTTT. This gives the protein CASSLGTTHTGELFF.